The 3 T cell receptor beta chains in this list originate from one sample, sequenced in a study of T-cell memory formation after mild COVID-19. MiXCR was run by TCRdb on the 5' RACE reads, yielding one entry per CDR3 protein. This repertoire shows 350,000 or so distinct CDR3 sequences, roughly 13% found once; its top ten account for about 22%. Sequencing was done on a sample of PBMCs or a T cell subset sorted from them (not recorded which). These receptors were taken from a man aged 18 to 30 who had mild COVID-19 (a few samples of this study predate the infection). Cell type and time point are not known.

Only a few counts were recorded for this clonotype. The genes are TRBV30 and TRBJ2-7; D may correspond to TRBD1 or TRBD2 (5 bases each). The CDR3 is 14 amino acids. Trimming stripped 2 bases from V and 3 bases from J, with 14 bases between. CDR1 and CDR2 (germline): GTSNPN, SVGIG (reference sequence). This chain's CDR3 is CAWSHQGRGYEQYF. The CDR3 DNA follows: TGTGCCTGGAGTCACCAGGGCCGGGGCTACGAGCAGTACTTC.

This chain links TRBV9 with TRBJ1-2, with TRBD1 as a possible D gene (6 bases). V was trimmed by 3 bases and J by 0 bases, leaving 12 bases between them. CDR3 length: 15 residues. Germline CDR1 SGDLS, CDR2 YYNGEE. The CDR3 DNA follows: TGTGCCAGCAGCGCCCAGACAGGAGCTAACTATGGCTACACCTTC. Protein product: CASSAQTGANYGYTF. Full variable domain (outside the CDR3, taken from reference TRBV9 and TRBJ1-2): DSGVTQTPKHLITATGQRVTLRCSPRSGDLSVYWYQQSLDQGLQFLIQYYNGEERAKGNILERFSAQQFPDLHSELNLSSLELGDSALYFCASSAQTGANYGYTFGSGTRLTVV.

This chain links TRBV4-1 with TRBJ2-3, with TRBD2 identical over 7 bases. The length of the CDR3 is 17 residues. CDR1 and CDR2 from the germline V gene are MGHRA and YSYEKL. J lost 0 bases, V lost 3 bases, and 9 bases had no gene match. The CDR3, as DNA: TGCGCCAGCAGCCATTGGCAGCGGGACCGAAGCACAGATACGCAGTATTTT. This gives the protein CASSHWQRDRSTDTQYF.